A selection of T cell receptor beta chains follows, all from one sample in a study of regulatory T cells in long-lasting Graves disease. TCRdb re-called the multiplex PCR reads with MiXCR, one entry per CDR3 protein. The sample lists approximately 540,000 distinct CDR3 sequences, 9.5% to 15% seen once, with 7.5% to 9% in the top ten. This same sample was also part of a study on T cells in Graves' hyperthyroidism and ophthalmopathy.

The sample was peripheral blood mononuclear cells (PBMCs), taken at new diagnosis, from a patient treated with antithyroid drugs. The origin of the receptors is a woman aged 25 to 39 with Graves disease. CDR3s include the opening cysteine and the closing phenylalanine or tryptophan. A D gene is named only where the DNA matches it firmly. Not every row has a clone size; where given, it reads once, few, many or a size class.

size	V	D	J	CDR3	DNA
few	TRBV20-1	TRBD1	TRBJ1-5	CSAHPGGAQPQHF	TGCAGTGCACATCCAGGGGGAGCTCAGCCCCAGCATTTT
NA	TRBV5-5	NA	TRBJ2-3	CASSPRDTDTQYF	TGTGCCAGCAGCCCCCGGGACACAGATACGCAGTATTTT
NA	TRBV6-2/TRBV6-3	NA	TRBJ2-3	CASSLTTFRDTQYF	TGTGCCAGCAGTTTAACGACTTTTAGAGATACGCAGTATTTT
many	TRBV11-2	NA	TRBJ1-1	CASSWVQGPTEAFF	TGTGCCAGCAGCTGGGTTCAGGGGCCCACTGAAGCTTTCTTT
many	TRBV7-2	TRBD2	TRBJ2-7	CASSLDSSGRSEQYF	TGTGCCAGCAGCTTAGATTCTAGCGGGAGAAGCGAGCAGTACTTC
NA	TRBV11-3	NA	TRBJ2-3	CASSSFAGLGPRTDTQYF	TGTGCCAGCAGCTCTTTTGCGGGCTTAGGTCCCCGCACAGATACGCAGTATTTT
many	TRBV5-6	TRBD2	TRBJ2-1	CASSLLMRAGVGPGDEQFF	TGTGCCAGCAGCTTGTTAATGCGAGCGGGAGTTGGGCCCGGCGATGAGCAGTTCTTC
many	TRBV7-2	NA	TRBJ1-1	CASSFLGTGPWATEAFF	TGTGCCAGCAGCTTCCTAGGGACCGGGCCCTGGGCCACTGAAGCTTTCTTT
NA	TRBV5-1	TRBD2	TRBJ2-5	CASSLVGTSGSETQYF	TGCGCCAGCAGCTTGGTCGGGACTAGCGGGAGTGAGACCCAGTACTTC
many	TRBV5-1	TRBD1	TRBJ2-7	CASSPTNARTGTYEQYF	TGCGCCAGCAGCCCTACAAACGCCAGGACAGGCACCTACGAGCAGTACTTC
many	TRBV3-1	TRBD2	TRBJ2-5	CASSQGIAGGETQYF	TGTGCCAGCAGCCAAGGTATAGCGGGAGGAGAGACCCAGTACTTC
NA	TRBV3-1	NA	TRBJ2-7	CASSQVLSEQYF	TGTGCCAGCAGCCAAGTCCTGAGCGAGCAGTACTTC
NA	TRBV19	NA	TRBJ2-1	CASSIEIRSYNEQFF	TGTGCCAGTAGTATAGAGATCCGGTCCTACAATGAGCAGTTCTTC
few	TRBV10-2	NA	TRBJ1-1	CASSARTEVYFGRAFF	TGCGCCAGCAGTGCACGGACTGAGGTCTATTTCGGACGAGCTTTCTTT
many	TRBV11-2	TRBD2	TRBJ2-1	CASSFPGGLVSRNEQFF	TGTGCCAGCAGCTTTCCGGGGGGGCTAGTCTCGAGAAATGAGCAGTTCTTC
many	TRBV12-3/TRBV12-4	NA	TRBJ2-7	CASSLNLPSYEQYF	TGTGCCAGCAGTCTGAACCTACCCTCCTACGAGCAGTACTTC
many	TRBV11-2	TRBD2	TRBJ2-1	CASSSLSGGRWDEQFF	TGTGCCAGCAGCTCCCTCTCGGGCGGGAGGTGGGATGAGCAGTTCTTC
many	TRBV6-2/TRBV6-3	NA	TRBJ1-2	CASRARQATFFAHGYTF	TGTGCCAGCAGGGCAAGACAGGCCACCTTTTTTGCGCATGGCTACACCTTC
few	TRBV19	NA	TRBJ1-3	CASSTFRELSGNTIYF	TGTGCCAGTAGTACCTTCAGGGAGCTCTCTGGAAACACCATATATTTT
many	TRBV7-9	NA	TRBJ2-7	CASSLTTVVDEQYF	TGTGCCAGCAGCCTTACGACAGTTGTAGACGAGCAGTACTTC
NA	TRBV6-1	TRBD1	TRBJ1-4	CASSLNRGKEKLFF	TGTGCCAGCAGTCTAAACAGGGGGAAGGAAAAACTGTTTTTT
many	TRBV7-2	NA	TRBJ2-5	CASSSRPGETQYF	TGTGCCAGCAGCTCCCGACCTGGGGAGACCCAGTACTTC
many	TRBV28	TRBD1	TRBJ2-1	CASSLIRVSGQKGDEQFF	TGTGCCAGCAGTTTAATTAGGGTGTCGGGACAGAAAGGCGATGAGCAGTTCTTC
few	TRBV28	NA	TRBJ1-1	CASSLGLIRGGNTEAFF	TGTGCCAGCAGTCTAGGGCTAATAAGGGGAGGGAACACTGAAGCTTTCTTT